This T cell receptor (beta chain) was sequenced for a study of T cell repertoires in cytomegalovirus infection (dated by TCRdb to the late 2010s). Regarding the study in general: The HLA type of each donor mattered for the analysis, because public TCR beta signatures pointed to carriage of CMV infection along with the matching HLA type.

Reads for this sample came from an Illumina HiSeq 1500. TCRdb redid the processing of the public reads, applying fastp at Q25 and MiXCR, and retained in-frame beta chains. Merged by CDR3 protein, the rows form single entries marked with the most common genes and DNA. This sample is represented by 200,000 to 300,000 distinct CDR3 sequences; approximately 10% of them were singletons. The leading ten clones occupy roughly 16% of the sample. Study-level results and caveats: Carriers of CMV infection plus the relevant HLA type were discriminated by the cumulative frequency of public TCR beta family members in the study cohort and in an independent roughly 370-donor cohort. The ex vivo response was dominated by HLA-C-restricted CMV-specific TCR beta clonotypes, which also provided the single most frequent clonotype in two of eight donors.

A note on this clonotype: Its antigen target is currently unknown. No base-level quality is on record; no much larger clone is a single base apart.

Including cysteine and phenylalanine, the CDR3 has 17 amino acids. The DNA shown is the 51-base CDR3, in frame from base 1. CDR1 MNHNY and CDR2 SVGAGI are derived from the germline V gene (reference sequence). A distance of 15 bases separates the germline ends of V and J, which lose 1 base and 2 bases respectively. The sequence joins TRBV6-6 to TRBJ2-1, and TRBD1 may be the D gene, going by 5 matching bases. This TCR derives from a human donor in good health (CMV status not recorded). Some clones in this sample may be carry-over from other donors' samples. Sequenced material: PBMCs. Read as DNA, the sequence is TGTGCCAGCAGTTACTTGCCTCCAGGGATGGCCTACAATGAGCAGTTCTTC. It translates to CASSYLPPGMAYNEQFF.